Presented here are 32 T cell receptor beta chains from one specimen sequenced in a study of T cell responses to AZD1222 COVID-19 vaccine. The method was immunoSEQ multiplex PCR; TCRdb's version includes in-frame clones alone and lacks a portion of them. Altogether over 75,000 clones are present, about nine tenths being singletons, with the ten largest covering roughly 2.3%. The sample in question was peripheral blood, obtained on day 0 of AZD1222 vaccination. All receptors derive from an adult in good health.

The chain uses TRBV7-2 and TRBJ2-1; 8 bases are a match to TRBD1. J was trimmed by 9 bases and V by 2 bases; bases with no gene match: 12. The CDR3 contains 16 residues. CDR1 is SGHTA and CDR2 is FQGNSA in the germline V gene. The CDR3 region has the DNA TGTGCCAGCAGCTTAAGAGGGCAGGGGGCTTACGGTGAGCAGTTCTTC. This codes for CASSLRGQGAYGEQFF.

The J gene is TRBJ1-5, the V gene TRBV12-2. TRBV12-2 is a pseudogene locus. CDR3 size: 10 residues. In DNA form, the CDR3 reads TGTGCGATCGAGGGTCAGCCCCAGCATTTT. Its translation: CAIEGQPQHF.

The DNA for the CDR3 is TGTGCCAGCGGTCTGGCGGGGGACATAACCGGGGAGCTGTTTTTT. Translating it yields CASGLAGDITGELFF. The chain has TRBV5-6 and TRBJ2-2; D possibly corresponds to TRBD2 (7 bases). The CDR3 extends over 15 amino acids. V lost 7 bases, J lost 5 bases, and 18 bases lay in between. The V gene's germline CDR1 is SGHDT and CDR2 YYEEEE.

The chain links TRBV4-2 to TRBJ2-7, with TRBD1 matching 7 bases. With 5 bases clipped from V and 1 base from J, the junction kept 8 bases outside the gene matches. The CDR3 length is 15 residues. The germline V gene has CDR1 LGHNA and CDR2 YNFKEQ. The CDR3 is CASSERDRDSYEQYF. The CDR3 DNA reads as TGTGCCAGCAGCGAAAGAGACAGGGATTCCTACGAGCAGTACTTC.

The rearrangement uses TRBV5-1 and TRBJ2-5, with TRBD2 matching 9 bases. The ends lost 2 bases at V and 4 bases at J; junction bases unmatched: 9. There are 16 residues in the CDR3. Per the germline V gene, CDR1 is SGHRS and CDR2 is YFSETQ. CDR3: CASSLFAGGPVETQYF. In DNA, the CDR3 is TGCGCCAGCAGCTTATTTGCGGGAGGGCCGGTAGAGACCCAGTACTTC.

This clone was counted only a few times. The sample contains more than one DNA sequence encoding this CDR3. The CDR3 nucleotides are TGTGCCTGGAGCAACAGGGGTAATCAGCCCCAGCATTTT. It encodes CAWSNRGNQPQHF. This chain connects TRBV30 to TRBJ1-5; 7 bases line up with TRBD1. CDR1 GTSNPN and CDR2 SVGIG come from the germline V gene (reference sequence). The CDR3 runs 13 residues. The ends lost 3 bases at V and 4 bases at J; junction bases unmatched: 3.

The V gene is TRBV6-1, the J gene TRBJ2-5, with D tentatively TRBD1 (6 bases). Trimming removed 4 bases from V and 2 bases from J, with 14 bases in between. Germline lookup yields CDR1 MNHNS and CDR2 SASEGT. This CDR3 comprises 15 residues. CDR3 sequence reads: CASSVAGDPQETQYF. The CDR3, as DNA: TGTGCCAGCAGTGTAGCAGGGGACCCACAAGAGACCCAGTACTTC.

The V gene is TRBV6-1, the J gene TRBJ2-5, with D uncertain. This CDR3 contains 15 residues. Trimming pared 3 bases from V and 2 bases from J, leaving 13 bases between. Per germline, CDR1 MNHNS and CDR2 SASEGT. CDR3 bases: TGTGCCAGCAGTGATGGTGGAACGAGACAAGAGACCCAGTACTTC. It is translated as CASSDGGTRQETQYF.

The chain joins TRBV7-2 to TRBJ1-2; 7 positions match TRBD1. J gave up 7 bases and V 5 bases, and 4 bases lay outside the gene matches. Germline lookup yields CDR1 SGHTA and CDR2 FQGNSA. The CDR3 spans 12 residues. The CDR3 reads CASSEAGGGYTF. The CDR3 region has the DNA TGTGCCAGCAGCGAAGCAGGGGGTGGCTACACCTTC.

This clone was found once. The genes are TRBV7-2 and TRBJ1-1; possibly TRBD1 for D (5 bases). The V and J ends lost 6 bases and 2 bases respectively, with 10 bases between them. The CDR3 length is 13 residues. Germline-derived CDR1 and CDR2 are SGHTA and FQGNSA. The CDR3 nucleotides read TGTGCCAGCAGGACAGAAGTTAACACTGAAGCTTTCTTT. Protein: CASRTEVNTEAFF.

The chain links TRBV5-1 to TRBJ2-3, with D possibly TRBD2 on 7 matching bases. The CDR3 loop spans 19 amino acids. Germline CDR1 and CDR2: SGHRS and YFSETQ. V was cut by 4 bases and J by 0 bases, with 24 bases left in between. The CDR3 spells CASSPTRPFAGASTDTQYF. The DNA for the CDR3 is TGCGCCAGCAGCCCCACGAGACCCTTTGCGGGGGCAAGCACAGATACGCAGTATTTT.

The V and J genes are TRBV30 and TRBJ2-7; 10 nucleotides match TRBD1. J lost 1 base, V lost 3 bases, and 3 bases had no gene match. The CDR3 totals 14 residues. Looked up from germline, CDR1 is GTSNPN and CDR2 is SVGIG (reference sequence). Written as DNA, the CDR3 is TGTGCCTGGAGGCGGGGACAGGGGTCCTACGAGCAGTACTTC. Translated, it gives CAWRRGQGSYEQYF.

The DNA for the CDR3 is TGTGCCAGCAGTTACGGTAGTCCAGGGGCTACAGATACGCAGTATTTT. This sequence encodes CASSYGSPGATDTQYF. This chain uses TRBV6-2 or TRBV6-3 with TRBJ2-3; tentatively, D is TRBD1 (6 bases). Germline-derived CDR1 and CDR2 are MNHEY and SVGEGT. V lost 2 bases to trimming and J lost 3 bases, with 15 bases between them. The CDR3 totals 16 residues.

This chain joins TRBV11-2 and TRBJ2-5; D is unresolved. Germline CDR1 is SGHAT and CDR2 is FQNNGV. The length of the CDR3 is 12 residues. The V end was cut by 3 bases, the J end by 7 bases, with 9 bases between. The CDR3 sequence is CASSFPWMTQYF. CDR3 DNA: TGTGCCAGCAGCTTTCCATGGATGACCCAGTACTTC.

This rearrangement joins TRBV7-2 to TRBJ1-1; the match to TRBD1 covers 7 bases. Germline CDR1 and CDR2: SGHTA and FQGNSA. CDR3 size: 14 residues. V shed 2 bases, J shed 6 bases, and the junction held 6 bases outside the gene matches. The CDR3 protein is CASSLRQGMSEAFF. The CDR3, as DNA: TGTGCCAGCAGCTTACGACAGGGAATGTCTGAAGCTTTCTTT.

The chain recombines TRBV7-2 with TRBJ1-6; D gene ambiguous. V gave up 0 bases and J gave up 1 base, with 7 bases separating them. CDR3 size: 16 residues. The germline gives CDR1 SGHTA, CDR2 FQGNSA. This CDR3 is CASSLAAGSYNSPLHF. The CDR3, as DNA: TGTGCCAGCAGCTTAGCGGCCGGGTCCTATAATTCACCCCTCCACTTT.

The V gene is TRBV6-1, the J gene TRBJ2-5; D unresolved. The CDR3 has 14 residues. With 0 bases removed from V and 4 bases from J, the gap between germline ends came to 9 bases. Germline V gene lookup returns CDR1 MNHNS and CDR2 SASEGT. CDR3 loop: CASSEAKGIETQYF. In nucleotides, the CDR3 is TGTGCCAGCAGTGAAGCCAAAGGGATAGAGACCCAGTACTTC.

V is TRBV5-1 and J is TRBJ2-3; D may be TRBD1 (6 bases). This CDR3 region has 14 residues. The V gene's germline CDR1 is SGHRS and CDR2 YFSETQ. V gave up 2 bases and J gave up 6 bases, with 13 bases separating them. The CDR3 region has the DNA TGCGCCAGCAGCTTTGAACCGCAGGGGGATACGCAGTATTTT. Amino acids: CASSFEPQGDTQYF.

The V and J genes are TRBV9 and TRBJ1-3; D may be TRBD1 (5 bases). V dropped 1 base and J dropped 1 base, with 18 bases sitting between them. Germline CDR1 and CDR2: SGDLS and YYNGEE. This CDR3 comprises 18 residues. CDR3 DNA: TGTGCCAGCAGCGTAACTATCCAGGGCGGCCGATCTGGAAACACCATATATTTT. It encodes CASSVTIQGGRSGNTIYF.

V gene TRBV14 combines with J gene TRBJ1-1; D remains unclear. The CDR3 is 13 residues long. V lost 4 bases, J lost 0 bases, and 6 bases lay in between. Germline V CDR1 and CDR2: SGHDN, FVKESK. CDR3 loop: CASSPTLNTEAFF. CDR3 nucleotide sequence: TGTGCCAGCAGCCCCACACTGAACACTGAAGCTTTCTTT.

V usage is TRBV12-3 or TRBV12-4 and J usage is TRBJ1-1, with a tentative D call TRBD1 (5 bases). The CDR3 is 13 residues long. Trimming left V 5 bases short and J 6 bases short, with 13 bases between. CDR3 loop: CASSGAGRAEAFF. CDR3 DNA sequence: TGTGCCAGCAGTGGGGCCGGCCGCGCTGAAGCTTTCTTT.

V and J are TRBV3-1 (or the pseudogene TRBV3-2) and TRBJ2-2; 11 bases agree with TRBD2. The CDR3 covers 17 residues. V shed 1 base and J 4 bases; nucleotides not matched to a gene: 5. CDR1 LGHDT and CDR2 YNNKEL come from the germline V gene (reference sequence). CDR3 loop: CASSQGRLAGLTGELFF. Written as DNA, the CDR3 is TGTGCCAGCAGCCAAGGTAGACTAGCGGGACTCACCGGGGAGCTGTTTTTT.

V usage is TRBV4-2 and J usage is TRBJ1-5, with D unresolved. CDR1 and CDR2 (germline): LGHNA, YNFKEQ. V was clipped by 0 bases and J by 5 bases, with 5 bases between them. CDR3 size: 13 residues. The DNA of the CDR3 is TGTGCCAGCAGCCAAGAGGCAGATCAGCCCCAGCATTTT. Translation gives CASSQEADQPQHF.

CDR3 DNA sequence: TGTGCCAGCTCAGCGCGGGAGACTGATACGCAGTATTTT. It codes for CASSARETDTQYF. J is TRBJ2-3 and V is TRBV18, with 7 bases identical to TRBD2. V was pared by 5 bases and J by 6 bases, with 5 bases of the junction left unmatched. The CDR3 runs to 13 residues. Looked up from germline, CDR1 is KGHSH and CDR2 is LQKENI. The variable domain in full, with the rest retrieved from reference TRBV18 and TRBJ2-3, is NAGVMQNPRHLVRRRGQEARLRCSPMKGHSHVYWYRQLPEEGLKFMVYLQKENIIDESGMPKERFSAEFPKEGPSILRIQQVVRGDSAAYFCASSARETDTQYFGPGTRLTVL.

The CDR3 here is CASSSPGGTNEKLFF. DNA for the CDR3: TGTGCCAGCAGCTCGCCAGGGGGGACAAATGAAAAACTGTTTTTT. J is TRBJ1-4 and V is TRBV11-2; 7 bases are shared with TRBD1. This CDR3 region has 15 residues. After removal of 4 bases from V and 5 bases from J, the junction contained 7 bases not matched to a gene. The germline V gene encodes CDR1 SGHAT and CDR2 FQNNGV.

The V and J genes are TRBV19 and TRBJ2-1; tentatively, D is TRBD1 (5 bases). Germline-derived CDR1 and CDR2 are LNHDA and SQIVND (reference sequence). CDR3 length: 16 residues. Trimming pared 5 bases from V and 1 base from J, leaving 15 bases between. DNA of the CDR3: TGTGCCAGTAGTCTGATGACAGTATTATCCTACAATGAGCAGTTCTTC. Its protein is CASSLMTVLSYNEQFF. Supplemented by reference TRBV19 and TRBJ2-1, the full variable domain reads DGGITQSPKYLFRKEGQNVTLSCEQNLNHDAMYWYRQDPGQGLRLIYYSQIVNDFQKGDIAEGYSVSREKKESFPLTVTSAQKNPTAFYLCASSLMTVLSYNEQFFGPGTRLTVL.

In DNA form, the CDR3 reads TGTGCCAGTAGTAAAAGAAGGGCTGGAAACACCATATATTTT. Translated, it gives CASSKRRAGNTIYF. The V and J genes are TRBV19 and TRBJ1-3; no definite D call. Germline V gives CDR1 LNHDA, CDR2 SQIVND (reference sequence). V was pared by 4 bases and J by 2 bases, with 9 bases between. This CDR3 spans 14 amino acids.

The rearrangement links TRBV6-1 to TRBJ2-3; D is undetermined. CDR1 is MNHNS, CDR2 SASEGT, per germline. The CDR3 extends over 15 amino acids. Between the trimmed V and J ends, which lost 1 base and 2 bases, there was a span of 10 bases. CDR3 sequence: CASSEGLIITDTQYF. The CDR3 DNA reads TGTGCCAGCAGTGAAGGACTGATAATCACAGATACGCAGTATTTT.

The chain uses TRBV14 and TRBJ1-1; no firm D call. Looked up from germline, CDR1 is SGHDN and CDR2 is FVKESK. The V end was cut by 1 base, the J end by 4 bases, with 10 bases between. The CDR3 has 14 amino acids. CDR3 sequence (DNA): TGTGCCAGCAGCCAAGGGAGGAGCTCCACTGAAGCTTTCTTT. Its protein product is CASSQGRSSTEAFF.

The V and J genes are TRBV5-6 and TRBJ2-3, with 9 bases identical to TRBD2. Germline-derived CDR1 and CDR2 are SGHDT and YYEEEE. V was pared by 4 bases and J by 4 bases, with 10 bases of the junction left unmatched. The CDR3 length is 16 residues. For the CDR3, the DNA is TGTGCCAGCAGCCTATATAGCGGGGGAGGGGCAGATACGCAGTATTTT. This gives the protein CASSLYSGGGADTQYF.

V gene TRBV20-1 combines with J gene TRBJ1-2, with D possibly being TRBD1 (6 bases). This CDR3 has 14 residues. Trimming took 3 bases from V and 8 from J, leaving 19 bases between them. Per germline, CDR1 DFQATT and CDR2 SNEGSKA (reference sequence). In DNA, the CDR3 is TGCAGTGCTAGTCTACAGGGACAAGGGACCGGCTACACCTTC. Its protein product is CSASLQGQGTGYTF.

This clone was seen just once. The chain has TRBV7-2 and TRBJ2-1; D not certain. Trimming removed 6 bases from V and 4 bases from J, with 13 bases in between. The germline gives CDR1 SGHTA, CDR2 FQGNSA. CDR3 size: 14 residues. The CDR3 nucleotides are TGTGCCAGCAGAGTAGGGCGTCCATACAATGAGCAGTTCTTC. It is translated as CASRVGRPYNEQFF.